The 9 T cell receptor beta chains reported below all come from one sample, sequenced in a study of blood T cells in healthy people across ages. Sample-barcoded 5' priming and a J-beta primer mix drove a second PCR of roughly 7 to 11 cycles. TCRdb called the 5' RACE reads again in MiXCR, with one record for every CDR3 protein. The top ten clones hold roughly 7.9% of a sample with 1.5 million or so distinct CDR3 sequences, approximately 40% of them seen once. What was sequenced was blood. All receptors come from a woman aged 18 to 35 in good health.

In its sample, this clonotype was seen a few times. This chain links TRBV6-5 with TRBJ1-4; D is possibly TRBD1 (6 bases). Germline CDR1 MNHEY, CDR2 SVGAGI. This CDR3 is built from 15 residues. With 6 bases removed from V and 3 bases from J, the gap between germline ends came to 14 bases. The CDR3 sequence: CASSEQGLANEKLFF. CDR3 sequence (DNA): TGTGCCAGCAGCGAACAGGGTCTGGCTAATGAAAAACTGTTTTTT.

In this sample, this clonotype turned up a few times. The V gene is TRBV5-1, the J gene TRBJ2-1, with 12 bases that match TRBD2. Germline CDR1 reads SGHRS; CDR2 reads YFSETQ. CDR3 size: 17 residues. V trimming: 0 bases; J trimming: 8 bases; junction bases outside the gene matches: 9. The CDR3 DNA sequence: TGCGCCAGCAGCTTGGCGCCTAGCGGGGGGGCCTTATATGAGCAGTTCTTC. Amino acids: CASSLAPSGGALYEQFF. The full variable domain, rest sourced from reference TRBV5-1 and TRBJ2-1, is KAGVTQTPRYLIKTRGQQVTLSCSPISGHRSVSWYQQTPGQGLQFLFEYFSETQRNKGNFPGRFSGRQFSNSRSEMNVSTLELGDSALYLCASSLAPSGGALYEQFFGPGTRLTVL.

The V gene is TRBV7-8, the J gene TRBJ2-1, with 7 bases identical to TRBD2. CDR3 length: 16 amino acids. With 5 bases clipped from V and 2 bases from J, the junction kept 9 bases outside the gene matches. Looked up from germline, CDR1 is SGHVS and CDR2 is FQNEAQ. CDR3 in DNA: TGTGCCAGCAGCAGCGGGGTAGCGGCCACCTACAATGAGCAGTTCTTC. Translation gives CASSSGVAATYNEQFF.

V usage is TRBV5-1 and J usage is TRBJ2-1; no firm D call. Germline lookup yields CDR1 SGHRS and CDR2 YFSETQ. V was cut by 5 bases and J by 6 bases, with 15 bases left in between. This CDR3 region has 14 residues. The CDR3 protein is CASRIGSTTNEQFF. The CDR3 DNA follows: TGCGCCAGCAGAATTGGTAGCACCACCAATGAGCAGTTCTTC.

V gene TRBV6-5 combines with J gene TRBJ2-1; D might be TRBD1 or TRBD2, each matching 5 bases. V lost 2 bases and J 7 bases, leaving 12 bases between the germline ends. In germline, CDR1 is MNHEY, CDR2 SVGAGI. The CDR3 length is 14 residues. DNA of the CDR3: TGTGCCAGCAGTTACGAGGGACCGCTAAATGAGCAGTTCTTC. Translated: CASSYEGPLNEQFF.

This chain connects TRBV27 to TRBJ1-2; D call uncertain. The CDR3 length is 12 residues. Germline V CDR1 and CDR2: MNHEY, SMNVEV (reference sequence). The V end lost 6 bases, the J end lost 11 bases, and 16 bases lay between the germline ends. The CDR3 bases are TGTGCCAGCAGGAACACCCTATCCGATTACACCTTC. Residues: CASRNTLSDYTF.

Here the CDR3 reads CSVSQGQALAKNIQYF. The CDR3 DNA sequence: TGCAGCGTTAGCCAGGGACAGGCTCTAGCCAAAAACATTCAGTACTTC. The V gene is TRBV29-1, the J gene TRBJ2-4; 8 bases map to TRBD1. Unmatched junction bases numbered 9, after V lost 5 bases and J lost 0 bases. CDR1 and CDR2 from the germline V gene are SQVTM and ANQGSEA. CDR3 size: 16 residues.

A few counts support this clonotype. The chain joins TRBV6-5 to TRBJ1-2; 8 bases line up with TRBD1. Per germline, CDR1 MNHEY and CDR2 SVGAGI. V shed 3 bases and J 8 bases; nucleotides not matched to a gene: 14. There are 16 residues in the CDR3. Written as DNA, the CDR3 is TGTGCCAGCAGTTATTCGATTCCCGGGACAGGTCGGGGCTACACCTTC. Protein: CASSYSIPGTGRGYTF.

The chain recombines TRBV11-3 with TRBJ2-5, with D possibly TRBD1 on 5 matching bases. V was clipped by 5 bases and J by 1 base, with 14 bases between them. The V gene's germline CDR1 is SGHNT and CDR2 YENEEA. CDR3 size: 15 residues. The CDR3 reads CASSASWGGQETQYF. The CDR3 DNA is TGTGCCAGCAGCGCCTCTTGGGGCGGCCAAGAGACCCAGTACTTC.